This T cell receptor (beta chain) was observed in a study of T cell repertoires in cytomegalovirus infection. Trimming removed 4 bases from V and 4 bases from J; junction bases left unmatched: 8. The CDR3 contains 15 residues. Germline CDR1 MNHEY, CDR2 SVGAGI. TCRdb recomputed calls from the reads with MiXCR, one row per CDR3 protein. Of more than 150,000 distinct CDR3 sequences listed, roughly 20% are singletons. This clonotype was counted only a few times. The antigen is undetermined. The study's findings and limits: Identification of carriers of CMV plus the relevant HLA was performed using cumulative public TCR beta family frequency.

The TCR sequence derives from a human donor in good health (CMV status not recorded). Some clones in this sample may be carry-over from other donors' samples. The chain carries TRBV6-5 and TRBJ2-7; 9 positions match TRBD1. The sample was PBMCs. The CDR3 bases are TGTGCCAGCAGTTCCGCAGCCGGGACAGGGTACGAGCAGTACTTC. Amino acid sequence: CASSSAAGTGYEQYF.